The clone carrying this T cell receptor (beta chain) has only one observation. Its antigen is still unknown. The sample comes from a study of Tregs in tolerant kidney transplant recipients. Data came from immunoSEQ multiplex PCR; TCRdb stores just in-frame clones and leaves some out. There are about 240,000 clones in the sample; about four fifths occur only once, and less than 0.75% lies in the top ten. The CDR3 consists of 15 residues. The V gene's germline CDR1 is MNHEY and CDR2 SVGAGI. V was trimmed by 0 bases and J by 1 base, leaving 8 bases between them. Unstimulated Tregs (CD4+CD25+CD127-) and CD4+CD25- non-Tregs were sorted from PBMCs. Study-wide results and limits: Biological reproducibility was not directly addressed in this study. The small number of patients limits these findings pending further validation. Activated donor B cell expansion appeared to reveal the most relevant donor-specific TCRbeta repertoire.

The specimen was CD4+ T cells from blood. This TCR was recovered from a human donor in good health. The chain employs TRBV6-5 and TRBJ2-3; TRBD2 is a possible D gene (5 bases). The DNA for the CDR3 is TGTGCCAGCAGTTACTCGAGGGCGGGCACAGATACGCAGTATTTT. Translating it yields CASSYSRAGTDTQYF.